This is a list of T cell receptor beta chains from one sample in a study of blood T cell repertoires in COVID-19. The data were produced by immunoSEQ multiplex PCR, yet TCRdb's version contains in-frame clones alone and is incomplete. In the table there are around 140,000 clones, about 80% of which are singletons. The material sequenced was peripheral blood. Source of these receptors: a man aged 50 or older with acute or convalescent COVID-19. Each CDR3 is given with its conserved first and last residue. Each record gives: J gene, V gene, D gene, clone size, CDR3 protein, CDR3 DNA. The D gene is left open where the match is weak. Clone size is shown for a subset of rows, as once, few, many or a class of expanded clone.

TRBJ2-2,TRBV5-1,-,-,CASSLLVAGELFF,TGCGCCAGCAGCCTATTAGTAGCCGGGGAGCTGTTTTTT
TRBJ1-3,TRBV15,TRBD1,-,CATSSLRGQGAGNTIYF,TGTGCCACCAGCAGCTTACGGGGACAGGGTGCTGGAAACACCATATATTTT
TRBJ1-1,TRBV4-2,-,few,CASSQEQGQDTEAFF,TGTGCCAGCAGCCAGGAACAGGGTCAGGACACTGAAGCTTTCTTT
TRBJ2-3,TRBV29-1,-,once,CSVEGANGDTQYF,TGCAGCGTTGAAGGGGCAAACGGAGATACGCAGTATTTT
TRBJ2-5,TRBV2,TRBD2,-,CASSPLSGGSGTQYF,TGTGCCAGCAGTCCTCTTTCGGGGGGGTCTGGGACCCAGTACTTC
TRBJ1-6,TRBV5-1,TRBD1,-,CASSLQGGTGNSPLHF,TGCGCCAGCAGCCTACAGGGGGGGACAGGGAATTCACCCCTCCACTTT
TRBJ2-1,TRBV7-6,-,-,CASSPFDEQFF,TGTGCCAGCAGCCCTTTCGATGAGCAGTTCTTC
TRBJ1-6,TRBV30,TRBD1,few,CAWSVQGVRGSPLHF,TGTGCCTGGAGTGTACAGGGGGTACGGGGTTCACCCCTCCACTTT
TRBJ1-2,TRBV2,TRBD1,-,CASRFSGTGIDGYTF,TGTGCCAGCAGATTTTCCGGGACAGGGATCGATGGCTACACCTTC
TRBJ2-5,TRBV5-4,-,-,CASSPRLERTQYF,TGTGCCAGCAGCCCCCGACTAGAAAGGACCCAGTACTTC
TRBJ2-7,TRBV6-5,TRBD1,-,CASSRGQGGEQYF,TGTGCCAGCAGCCGGGGACAGGGGGGCGAGCAGTACTTC
TRBJ1-2,TRBV2,-,-,CASSDSTGSYGYTF,TGTGCCAGCAGCGATAGTACAGGATCCTATGGCTACACCTTC
TRBJ2-5,TRBV4-2,TRBD2,-,CASSQDSGTSGGAGETQYF,TGTGCCAGCAGCCAAGATTCCGGGACTAGCGGGGGGGCCGGTGAGACCCAGTACTTC
TRBJ1-5,TRBV10-2,-,-,CASSSRSDSQGQPQHF,TGCGCCAGCAGTAGTCGATCGGACAGCCAGGGGCAGCCCCAGCATTTT
TRBJ2-5,TRBV12-5,-,-,CASGQQETQYF,TGTGCTAGTGGACAGCAAGAGACCCAGTACTTC
TRBJ1-2,TRBV12-5,TRBD1,-,CASGWGQGSDGYTF,TGTGCTAGTGGTTGGGGACAGGGGTCCGATGGCTACACCTTC
TRBJ2-5,TRBV19,TRBD2,few,CASSDGLAGGSETQYF,TGTGCCAGTAGTGACGGACTAGCGGGGGGTTCGGAGACCCAGTACTTC
TRBJ1-6,TRBV3-1/TRBV3-2,-,-,CASSQVQVAYNSPLHF,TGTGCCAGCAGCCAAGTACAGGTTGCGTATAATTCACCCCTCCACTTT
TRBJ1-3,TRBV7-9,-,-,CASSLATVTGWTGNTIYF,TGTGCCAGCAGCTTAGCGACGGTCACGGGTTGGACTGGAAACACCATATATTTT
TRBJ2-1,TRBV6-5,-,-,CASGNRGYNEQFF,TGTGCTAGCGGGAACAGGGGTTACAATGAGCAGTTCTTC
TRBJ1-6,TRBV14,-,-,CASSQGQAYNSPLHF,TGTGCCAGCAGCCAAGGCCAGGCCTATAATTCACCCCTCCACTTT
TRBJ1-4,TRBV24-1,TRBD1,once,CATSDGRQGVANEKLFF,TGTGCCACCAGTGATGGACGACAGGGCGTCGCAAATGAAAAACTGTTTTTT
TRBJ1-2,TRBV6-4,-,-,CASRPDRNYGYTF,TGTGCCAGCAGACCCGACAGGAACTATGGCTACACCTTC
TRBJ1-5,TRBV19,TRBD1,few,CASSYRGQPQHF,TGTGCCAGTAGTTACAGGGGTCAGCCCCAGCATTTT
TRBJ2-3,TRBV19,TRBD1,-,CASSPGQGADTQYF,TGTGCCAGTAGTCCGGGACAGGGGGCAGATACGCAGTATTTT
TRBJ2-5,TRBV11-3,-,-,CASSSPGQETQYF,TGTGCCAGCAGCTCACCAGGACAAGAGACCCAGTACTTC
TRBJ2-2,TRBV11-2,TRBD2,-,CASSAGSGARGTGELFF,TGTGCCAGCAGCGCTGGTAGCGGGGCCCGGGGCACCGGGGAGCTGTTTTTT
TRBJ2-7,TRBV28,TRBD1,-,CASSPGDRGSYEQYF,TGTGCCAGCAGCCCCGGGGACAGGGGATCCTACGAGCAGTACTTC
TRBJ2-5,TRBV9,-,-,CASSADFGSMGTQYF,TGTGCCAGCAGCGCCGATTTCGGGTCCATGGGGACCCAGTACTTC
TRBJ2-1,TRBV21-1,-,-,CASSTQLSSYNEQFF,TGTGCCAGCAGCACCCAATTGAGCTCCTACAATGAGCAGTTCTTC
TRBJ1-1,TRBV7-9,TRBD1,-,CASSVGTGWNTEAFF,TGTGCCAGCAGCGTCGGGACAGGGTGGAACACTGAAGCTTTCTTT